This paragraph reports one T cell receptor beta chain. Enrollment of patients from Seattle took place during active infection, with longitudinal follow-up. This specimen comes from a study of blood T cell repertoires in COVID-19. About the study: Acute and convalescent COVID-19 samples came from the United States, Italy and Spain. PBMCs, B-cell-depleted T cells, or T cells provided the cDNA or gDNA that made up the material.

Trimming left V 7 bases short and J 7 bases short, with 8 bases between. This CDR3 region has 12 residues. Germline lookup yields CDR1 MNHEY and CDR2 SVGAGI. Per the original methods: Quantification of nucleated cells was approximated via reference gene primer amplification. Using immunoSEQ multiplex PCR, the repertoire was profiled, and TCRdb retains in-frame clones only, with some absent. Clone size and V and J calls were adopted from that table, with D and trimming inferred from the DNA. The data contain 250,000 to 300,000 clones, 75% to 90% of them seen just once; the ten biggest clones take up roughly 14%.

This chain uses TRBV6-5 with TRBJ1-6; D possibly corresponds to TRBD1 (5 bases). The receptor comes from a woman aged 70-85 years with COVID-19, enrolled during active disease. Sequenced material: peripheral blood. CDR3 protein: CASTQGNSPLHF. CDR3 DNA: TGTGCCAGCACCCAGGGAAATTCACCCCTCCACTTT.